The rows below give T cell receptor beta chains drawn from one sample of a study of identical twins. MiXCR was run by TCRdb on the 5' RACE reads, yielding one entry per CDR3 protein. The sample contains around 490,000 distinct CDR3 sequences, roughly an eighth of which appear only once. These data also formed part of another study, on yellow fever vaccine responses in identical twins.

The specimen was CD4+ T cells sorted from blood. The receptors stem from a woman in her late teens or twenties in good health. CDR3s include the opening cysteine and the closing phenylalanine or tryptophan. A D gene is named only where the DNA matches it firmly. Only part of the rows carry a size: once, few, many, or a class if the clone is expanded.

D	V	size	J	CDR3	DNA
NA	TRBV19	few	TRBJ1-1	CASSPGVFYTEAFF	TGTGCCAGTAGTCCCGGGGTGTTCTACACTGAAGCTTTCTTT
TRBD1	TRBV12-3/TRBV12-4	NA	TRBJ2-7	CASSLDGTVSYEQYF	TGTGCCAGCAGTTTAGATGGGACAGTCTCCTACGAGCAGTACTTC
TRBD1	TRBV12-3/TRBV12-4	NA	TRBJ2-1	CASSSDRANEQFF	TGTGCCAGCAGTTCAGACAGGGCGAATGAGCAGTTCTTC
NA	TRBV7-9	many	TRBJ1-5	CASSLEGGAGNQPQHF	TGTGCCAGCAGCTTAGAGGGGGGCGCGGGCAATCAGCCCCAGCATTTT
NA	TRBV14	few	TRBJ2-7	CASSRDQNYEQYF	TGTGCCAGCAGCCGGGACCAAAACTACGAGCAGTACTTC
TRBD2	TRBV15	few	TRBJ2-2	CATSRFSGRNTGELFF	TGTGCCACCAGCAGATTTAGCGGGAGAAACACCGGGGAGCTGTTTTTT
TRBD1	TRBV19	few	TRBJ2-1	CASSRDRLNEQFF	TGTGCCAGTAGTAGGGACAGGCTGAATGAGCAGTTCTTC
TRBD1	TRBV19	few	TRBJ2-1	CASSARTGGNYNEQFF	TGTGCCAGTAGTGCGAGGACAGGGGGCAACTACAATGAGCAGTTCTTC
TRBD2	TRBV29-1	NA	TRBJ2-1	CSVDSGTQFEQFF	TGCAGCGTTGACAGCGGGACCCAATTTGAGCAGTTCTTC
NA	TRBV5-1	many	TRBJ2-7	CASSRGASYEQYF	TGCGCCAGCAGCAGAGGCGCTTCCTACGAGCAGTACTTC
NA	TRBV20-1	few	TRBJ1-2	CSGNPDDYGYTF	TGCAGTGGGAACCCAGACGACTATGGCTACACCTTC
NA	TRBV4-3	few	TRBJ1-1	CASSQGLLLGTEAFF	TGCGCCAGCAGCCAAGGATTGCTGTTGGGAACTGAAGCTTTCTTT
NA	TRBV15	NA	TRBJ1-6	CATSRERSRNSPLHF	TGTGCCACCAGCAGAGAGAGGAGCAGGAATTCACCCCTCCACTTT
NA	TRBV12-3/TRBV12-4	NA	TRBJ2-7	CASSLIWAEQYF	TGTGCCAGCAGTTTAATCTGGGCCGAGCAGTACTTC
NA	TRBV28	many	TRBJ2-3	CASRAGFDTQYF	TGTGCCAGCAGGGCGGGGTTTGATACGCAGTATTTT
NA	TRBV5-4	NA	TRBJ2-2	CASSFFGAQVGELFF	TGTGCCAGCAGCTTCTTCGGGGCGCAGGTCGGGGAGCTGTTTTTT
TRBD2	TRBV29-1	NA	TRBJ2-7	CSVEGLAGVGEQYF	TGCAGCGTTGAGGGACTAGCGGGAGTAGGGGAGCAGTACTTC
NA	TRBV20-1	NA	TRBJ2-5	CSAPPGEGMETQYF	TGCAGTGCTCCCCCGGGAGAGGGGATGGAGACCCAGTACTTC
NA	TRBV18	NA	TRBJ2-2	CASSPNRNTGELFF	TGTGCCAGCTCACCAAATCGGAACACCGGGGAGCTGTTTTTT
NA	TRBV20-1	NA	TRBJ2-7	CSARDTSYEQYF	TGCAGTGCTAGGGACACCTCCTACGAGCAGTACTTC
NA	TRBV6-5	few	TRBJ2-3	CASSRGSDTQYF	TGTGCCAGCAGCCGGGGGTCGGATACGCAGTATTTT
TRBD2	TRBV2	NA	TRBJ2-7	CASSEGPSGRRDYEQYF	TGTGCCAGCAGTGAAGGACCTAGCGGGAGAAGGGACTACGAGCAGTACTTC
NA	TRBV15	few	TRBJ2-3	CAVSAGGSTDTQYF	TGTGCCGTCAGCGCCGGGGGAAGCACAGATACGCAGTATTTT
TRBD1	TRBV12-3/TRBV12-4	NA	TRBJ1-2	CASSLAGTVMIGYTF	TGTGCCAGCAGTTTAGCCGGGACAGTGATGATTGGCTACACCTTC
NA	TRBV12-3/TRBV12-4	many	TRBJ1-5	CASRYKHF	TGTGCCAGCCGCTATAAGCATTTT
NA	TRBV2	NA	TRBJ2-2	CASSELLPGGELFF	TGTGCCAGCAGTGAACTCCTTCCGGGAGGGGAGCTGTTTTTT
NA	TRBV2	few	TRBJ2-7	CASSEGISSYEQYF	TGTGCCAGCAGTGAAGGCATTAGCTCCTACGAGCAGTACTTC
NA	TRBV5-1	NA	TRBJ2-3	CASSPLPSDTQYF	TGCGCCAGCAGCCCACTACCTTCTGATACGCAGTATTTT
NA	TRBV7-3	NA	TRBJ1-2	CASSPDRNNYGYTF	TGTGCCAGCAGCCCAGACAGAAATAACTATGGCTACACCTTC
TRBD2	TRBV29-1	many	TRBJ2-7	CSVIGTSGMRYEQYF	TGCAGCGTGATCGGGACTAGCGGGATGAGGTACGAGCAGTACTTC
TRBD1	TRBV20-1	NA	TRBJ2-3	CSARDRTGFSDTQYF	TGCAGTGCTAGAGATAGGACAGGGTTTTCGGATACGCAGTATTTT
NA	TRBV12-3/TRBV12-4	NA	TRBJ2-7	CASSGGDRGYEQYF	TGTGCCAGCAGTGGCGGGGACAGAGGCTACGAGCAGTACTTC
NA	TRBV5-1	few	TRBJ2-1	CASSLIGTSYNEQFF	TGCGCCAGCAGCTTGATCGGGACCAGCTACAATGAGCAGTTCTTC
NA	TRBV2	NA	TRBJ2-2	CASSSRDLNTGELFF	TGTGCCAGCAGTTCCCGGGACTTAAACACCGGGGAGCTGTTTTTT
NA	TRBV27	few	TRBJ2-3	CASSFNGGGTDTQYF	TGTGCCAGCAGTTTTAACGGGGGCGGCACAGATACGCAGTATTTT
NA	TRBV27	few	TRBJ1-6	CASSLSMGGNSPLHF	TGTGCCAGCAGTTTATCGATGGGCGGTAATTCACCCCTCCACTTT
NA	TRBV3-1	many	TRBJ2-7	CASSQGTLSYEQYF	TGTGCCAGCAGCCAAGGGACCCTAAGCTACGAGCAGTACTTC
NA	TRBV28	few	TRBJ2-7	CASSLGGRSEQYF	TGTGCCAGCAGTTTAGGAGGGCGTTCGGAGCAGTACTTC
NA	TRBV7-2	many	TRBJ1-5	CASSLDGRVNQPQHF	TGTGCCAGCAGCTTAGATGGCAGGGTCAATCAGCCCCAGCATTTT
TRBD1	TRBV12-3/TRBV12-4	NA	TRBJ2-7	CASSQGDRVGEQYF	TGTGCCAGCAGTCAGGGGGACAGGGTTGGCGAGCAGTACTTC
NA	TRBV28	NA	TRBJ1-5	CASRRGNQPQHF	TGTGCCAGCAGGAGGGGCAATCAGCCCCAGCATTTT